The present entry profiles one T cell receptor beta chain with its context. These data originate in a study of post-analysis software for immune sequencing data. CDR1 is MGHRA, CDR2 YSYEKL, per germline. The ends lost 0 bases at V and 6 bases at J; junction bases unmatched: 5. This CDR3 is built from 16 residues. The TCR beta cDNA libraries carried unique molecular identifiers. Each batch of roughly 0.9 to 11 million T cells produced 500,000 to 550,000 cDNA molecules. TCRdb recomputed calls from the PCR reads with MiXCR, one row per CDR3 protein. The sample has under 200,000 distinct CDR3 sequences, under 40% seen once.

This sample comprised blood, obtained after autologous hematopoietic stem cell transplantation. The sequence derives from a girl aged 5 to 17 with multiple sclerosis. The chain carries TRBV4-1 and TRBJ2-2; the match to TRBD1 covers 9 bases. The CDR3 bases are TGCGCCAGCAGCCAAGAATCGGGACAGGGCCCCGGGGAGCTGTTTTTT. It translates to CASSQESGQGPGELFF.